What follows are 4 T cell receptor beta chains derived from one specimen sequenced in a study of T cell responses to AZD1222 COVID-19 vaccine. Here immunoSEQ multiplex PCR was the method, and the copy in TCRdb shows in-frame clones only, minus some. The sample holds 150,000 or so clones, 91% seen once. The sample was peripheral blood, taken 28 days after the second AZD1222 dose. These receptors all come from an adult who received the AZD1222 COVID-19 vaccine.

The V call is TRBV5-1, the J call TRBJ2-2; weak D call: TRBD2 (7 bases). The V and J ends lost 6 bases and 0 bases respectively, with 12 bases between them. Looked up from germline, CDR1 is SGHRS and CDR2 is YFSETQ. The CDR3 is 15 amino acids. The CDR3 spells CASMAGASNTGELFF. In nucleotides, the CDR3 is TGCGCCAGCATGGCGGGGGCCTCGAACACCGGGGAGCTGTTTTTT.

This rearrangement joins TRBV6-2 or TRBV6-3 to TRBJ1-4; no clear D gene. V was shortened by 2 bases and J by 8 bases, with 15 bases between the two germline ends. Looked up from germline, CDR1 is MNHEY and CDR2 is SVGEGT. CDR3 length: 15 residues. The chain's CDR3 is CASSYVPLAGEKLFF. CDR3 DNA: TGTGCCAGCAGTTACGTCCCCCTCGCGGGAGAAAAACTGTTTTTT.

V usage is TRBV19 and J usage is TRBJ2-4; TRBD1 aligns across 8 bases. With 5 bases clipped from V and 9 bases from J, the junction kept 6 bases outside the gene matches. Looked up from germline, CDR1 is LNHDA and CDR2 is SQIVND (reference sequence). This CDR3 spans 13 amino acids. CDR3 in amino acids: CASSWQGAAIQYF. The CDR3 coding sequence is TGTGCCAGTAGTTGGCAGGGGGCCGCCATTCAGTACTTC. Combining the CDR3 with reference TRBV19 and TRBJ2-4 gives the whole variable domain DGGITQSPKYLFRKEGQNVTLSCEQNLNHDAMYWYRQDPGQGLRLIYYSQIVNDFQKGDIAEGYSVSREKKESFPLTVTSAQKNPTAFYLCASSWQGAAIQYFGAGTRLSVL.

This rearrangement joins TRBV24-1 to TRBJ1-2; D unresolved. Between the trimmed V and J ends, which lost 6 bases and 3 bases, there was a span of 10 bases. The CDR3 loop spans 13 amino acids. Germline V lookup: CDR1 KGHDR, CDR2 SFDVKD. The CDR3 DNA is TGTGCCACCAGTTCATACGGGGACTATGGCTACACCTTC. Translated: CATSSYGDYGYTF.